This T cell receptor (beta chain) was retrieved from a study of tumor and adjacent non-tumor tissue in lung cancer. Study findings and constraints: Significantly higher TCR diversity was found in tumor than normal lung. Shorter survival was associated with higher TCR diversity in tumors. Top 100 clones took a larger repertoire share in normal lung.

The CDR3 spans 16 residues. Germline V CDR1 and CDR2: SGHDN, FVKESK. Notes on this clonotype: Its cognate antigen is unknown. The junction and the germline gene differ at one end; a read error may be behind it.

A modified ARM-PCR protocol with three rounds of nested PCR amplified TCRbeta. One entry per CDR3 protein results from TCRdb running MiXCR on the multiplex PCR reads. The table records approximately 68,000 distinct CDR3 sequences, under 80% of them present only once. This sample's RNA came from whole unsorted tissue. This non-tumor lung sample came from over 3 cm beyond the tumor edge. Between August and November 2014, newly diagnosed, chemotherapy-naive lung cancer patients underwent thoracic surgery in China. The rearrangement uses TRBV14 and TRBJ2-5, with 13 bases fitting TRBD2. Sequenced sample: distant non-tumor lung tissue. The source of this sequence is a man aged 60-69 years with non-small cell lung cancer. The CDR3 nucleotides read TGTGCAAGCAGCAGCTTGACTAGCGGGAGGCAAGAGACCCATTACTTC. Its translation is CASSSLTSGRQETHYF.